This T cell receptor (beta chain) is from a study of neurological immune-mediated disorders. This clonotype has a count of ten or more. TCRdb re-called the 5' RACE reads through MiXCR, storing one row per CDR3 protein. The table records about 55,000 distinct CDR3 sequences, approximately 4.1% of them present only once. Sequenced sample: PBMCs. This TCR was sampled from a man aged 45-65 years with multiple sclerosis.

As DNA, the CDR3 is TGCAGTGCTGTACGGGCGCGGAATTCACCCCTCCACTTT. Amino acid sequence: CSAVRARNSPLHF. The chain uses TRBV20-1 and TRBJ1-6, with unresolved D. The ends were cut back, 5 bases at V and 7 bases at J, with 12 bases in the middle. CDR1 and CDR2 (germline): DFQATT, SNEGSKA (reference sequence). The CDR3 loop spans 13 amino acids.